This T cell receptor beta chain was sequenced in a study of blood T cell repertoires in COVID-19. Across the whole study: Sites across the United States, Italy and Spain contributed samples from acute and convalescent COVID-19. PBMCs, B-cell-depleted T cells, or T cells were the source of the cDNA or gDNA that made up the material.

CDR1 is SGHDN and CDR2 is FVKESK in the germline V gene. V dropped 4 bases and J dropped 4 bases, with 10 bases sitting between them. The CDR3 sequence is 13 residues long. Original analysis: Amplifying reference gene primers gave estimates of nucleated cell counts. The table came from immunoSEQ multiplex PCR; TCRdb's copy has only in-frame clones and leaves some out. Clone size and the V and J calls come from that table; the DNA yielded D and trimming. The profile covers approximately 120,000 clones, with less than 85% appearing a single time and around a sixth taken by the ten largest. The sequenced material came from peripheral blood. The chain recombines TRBV14 with TRBJ1-2, with D possibly TRBD1 on 6 matching bases. The sequence came from a woman aged 60-75 years with acute or convalescent COVID-19. CDR3 sequence reads: CASSPGQFYGYTF. DNA for the CDR3: TGTGCCAGCAGCCCGGGACAATTCTATGGCTACACCTTC.